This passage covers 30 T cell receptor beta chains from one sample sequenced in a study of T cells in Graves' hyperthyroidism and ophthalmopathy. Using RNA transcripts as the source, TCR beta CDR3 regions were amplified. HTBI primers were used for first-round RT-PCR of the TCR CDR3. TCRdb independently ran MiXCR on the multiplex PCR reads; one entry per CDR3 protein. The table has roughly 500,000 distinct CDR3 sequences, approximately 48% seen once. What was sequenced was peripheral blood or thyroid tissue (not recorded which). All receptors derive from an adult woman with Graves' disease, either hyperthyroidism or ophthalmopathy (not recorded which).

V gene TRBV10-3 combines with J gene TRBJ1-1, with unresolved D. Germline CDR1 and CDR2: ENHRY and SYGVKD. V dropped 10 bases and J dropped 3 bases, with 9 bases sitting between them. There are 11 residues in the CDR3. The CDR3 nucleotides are TGTGCCACCCGAACGCACACTGAAGCTTTCTTT. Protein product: CATRTHTEAFF.

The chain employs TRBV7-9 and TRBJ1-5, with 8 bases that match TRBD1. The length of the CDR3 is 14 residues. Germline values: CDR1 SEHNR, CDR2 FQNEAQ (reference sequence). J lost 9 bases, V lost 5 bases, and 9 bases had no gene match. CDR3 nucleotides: TGTGCCAGCAGCCACCGGGACAGGAAAGGGCCCCAGCATTTT. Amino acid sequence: CASSHRDRKGPQHF.

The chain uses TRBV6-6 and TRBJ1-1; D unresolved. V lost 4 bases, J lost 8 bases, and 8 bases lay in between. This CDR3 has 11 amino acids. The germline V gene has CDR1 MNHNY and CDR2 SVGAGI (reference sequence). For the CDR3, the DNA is TGTGCCAGCAGTTTGCCAGAAGAAGCTTTCTTT. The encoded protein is CASSLPEEAFF.

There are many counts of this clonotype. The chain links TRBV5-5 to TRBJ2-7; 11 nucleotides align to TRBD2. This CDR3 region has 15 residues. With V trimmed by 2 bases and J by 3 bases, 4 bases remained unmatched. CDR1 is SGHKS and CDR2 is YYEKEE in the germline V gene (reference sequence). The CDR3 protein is CASSFVAGGIYEQYF. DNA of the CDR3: TGTGCCAGCAGCTTTGTAGCGGGAGGGATCTACGAGCAGTACTTC. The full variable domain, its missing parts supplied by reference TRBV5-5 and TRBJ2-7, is DAGVTQSPTHLIKTRGQQVTLRCSPISGHKSVSWYQQVLGQGPQFIFQYYEKEERGRGNFPDRFSARQFPNYSSELNVNALLLGDSALYLCASSFVAGGIYEQYFGPGTRLTVT.

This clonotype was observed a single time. CDR3 loop: CASSLTLAGVISYEQYF. CDR3 in DNA: TGTGCCAGCAGCTTAACCCTAGCGGGAGTGATCTCCTACGAGCAGTACTTC. The chain combines TRBV7-3 with TRBJ2-7; the match to TRBD2 covers 10 bases. Trimming cost V 0 bases and J 0 bases; bases outside gene matches: 5. Germline values: CDR1 SGHTA, CDR2 FQGTGA. CDR3 length: 17 residues.

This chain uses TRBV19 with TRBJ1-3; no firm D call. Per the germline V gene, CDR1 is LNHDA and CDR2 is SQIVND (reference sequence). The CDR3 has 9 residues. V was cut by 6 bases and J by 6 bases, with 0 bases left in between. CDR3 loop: CASRNTIYF. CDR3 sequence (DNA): TGTGCCAGTAGAAACACCATATATTTT.

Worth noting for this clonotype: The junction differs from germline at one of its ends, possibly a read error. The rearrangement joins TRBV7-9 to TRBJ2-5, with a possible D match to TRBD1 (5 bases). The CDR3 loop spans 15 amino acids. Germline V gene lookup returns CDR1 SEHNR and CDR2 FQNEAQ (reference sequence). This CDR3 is CASSSYYQGPEAQYF. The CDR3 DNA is TGTGCCAGCAGCTCATACTACCAGGGTCCAGAGGCCCAGTACTTC.

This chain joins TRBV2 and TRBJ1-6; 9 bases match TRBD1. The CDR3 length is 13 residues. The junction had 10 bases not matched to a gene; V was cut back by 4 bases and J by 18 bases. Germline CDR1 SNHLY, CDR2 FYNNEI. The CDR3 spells CASSAKTGTGRHF. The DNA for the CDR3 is TGTGCCAGCAGTGCCAAGACCGGGACAGGGCGCCACTTT.

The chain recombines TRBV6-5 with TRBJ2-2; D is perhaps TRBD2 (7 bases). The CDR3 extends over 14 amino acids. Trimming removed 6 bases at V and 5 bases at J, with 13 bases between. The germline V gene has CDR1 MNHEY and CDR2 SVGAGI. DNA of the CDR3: TGTGCCAGCAGCCGAGGGGGGGAGACCGGGGAGCTGTTTTTT. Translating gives CASSRGGETGELFF.

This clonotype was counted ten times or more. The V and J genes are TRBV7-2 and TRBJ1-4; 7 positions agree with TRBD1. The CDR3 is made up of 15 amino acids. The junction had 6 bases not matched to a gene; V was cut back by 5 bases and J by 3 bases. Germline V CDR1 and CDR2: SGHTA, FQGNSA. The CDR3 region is CASSQGGRANEKLFF. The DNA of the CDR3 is TGTGCCAGCAGCCAGGGGGGGAGGGCTAATGAAAAACTGTTTTTT.

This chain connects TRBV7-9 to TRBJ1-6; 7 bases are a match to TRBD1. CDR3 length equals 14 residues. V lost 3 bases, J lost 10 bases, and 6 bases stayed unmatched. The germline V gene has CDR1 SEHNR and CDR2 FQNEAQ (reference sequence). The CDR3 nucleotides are TGTGCCAGCAGCTTGAACAGGGGATCGTCACCCCTCCACTTT. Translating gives CASSLNRGSSPLHF.

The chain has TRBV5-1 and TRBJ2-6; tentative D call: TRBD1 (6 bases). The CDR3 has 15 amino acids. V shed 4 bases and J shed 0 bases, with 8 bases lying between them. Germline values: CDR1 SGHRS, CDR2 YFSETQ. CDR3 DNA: TGCGCCAGCAGCACACAGGGCTCTGGGGCCAACGTCCTGACTTTC. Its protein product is CASSTQGSGANVLTF.

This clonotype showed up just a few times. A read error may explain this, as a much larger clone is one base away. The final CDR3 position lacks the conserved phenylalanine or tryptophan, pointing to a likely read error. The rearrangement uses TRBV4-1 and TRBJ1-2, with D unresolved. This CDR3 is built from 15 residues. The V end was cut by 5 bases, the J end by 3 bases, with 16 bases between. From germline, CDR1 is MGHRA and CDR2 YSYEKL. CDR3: CASSSLPGEYYGYTS. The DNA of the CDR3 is TGCGCCAGCAGCTCCCTCCCAGGCGAGTACTATGGCTACACCTCC.

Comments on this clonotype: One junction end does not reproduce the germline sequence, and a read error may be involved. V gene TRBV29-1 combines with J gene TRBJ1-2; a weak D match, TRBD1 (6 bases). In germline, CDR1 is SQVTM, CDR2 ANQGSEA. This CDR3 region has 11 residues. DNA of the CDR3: TGCGGCGTTGACAGGACCGATGGCTACACCTTC. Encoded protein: CGVDRTDGYTF.

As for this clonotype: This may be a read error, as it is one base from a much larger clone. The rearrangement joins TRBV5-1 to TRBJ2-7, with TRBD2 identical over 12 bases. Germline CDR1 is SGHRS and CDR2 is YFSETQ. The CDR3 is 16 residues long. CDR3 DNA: TGCGTCAGCAGCCTACGACTAGCGGGGGCCACCTACGAGCAGTACTTC. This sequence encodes CVSSLRLAGATYEQYF.

CDR3 coding DNA: TGTGCCAGCAGTTGGCGGGACGGGAGCTCCTACGAGCAGTACTTC. Protein product: CASSWRDGSSYEQYF. The chain recombines TRBV2 with TRBJ2-7; D perhaps matches TRBD2 (6 bases). Germline-derived CDR1 and CDR2 are SNHLY and FYNNEI. The CDR3 runs to 15 residues. The ends were cut back, 5 bases at V and 0 bases at J, with 14 bases in the middle. Complete variable domain (other parts from reference TRBV2 and TRBJ2-7): EPEVTQTPSHQVTQMGQEVILRCVPISNHLYFYWYRQILGQKVEFLVSFYNNEISEKSEIFDDQFSVERPDGSNFTLKIRSTKLEDSAMYFCASSWRDGSSYEQYFGPGTRLTVT.

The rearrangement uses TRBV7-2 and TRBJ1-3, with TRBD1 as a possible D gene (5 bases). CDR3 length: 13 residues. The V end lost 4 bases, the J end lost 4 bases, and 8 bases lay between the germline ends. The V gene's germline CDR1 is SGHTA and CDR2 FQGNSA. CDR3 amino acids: CASSWTPGNTIYF. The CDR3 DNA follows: TGTGCCAGCAGCTGGACACCCGGAAACACCATATATTTT.

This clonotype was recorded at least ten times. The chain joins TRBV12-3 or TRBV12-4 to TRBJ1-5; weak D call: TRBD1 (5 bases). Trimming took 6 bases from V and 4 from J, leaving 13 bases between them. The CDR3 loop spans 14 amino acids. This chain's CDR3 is CASRTSGFNQPQHF. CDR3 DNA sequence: TGTGCCAGCAGGACCTCAGGGTTTAATCAGCCCCAGCATTTT.

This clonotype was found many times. CDR3 DNA sequence: TGTGCCAGCAGTTTAAGGGGAAGGGGATGGAATTCACCCCTCCACTTT. Amino acids: CASSLRGRGWNSPLHF. V and J are TRBV12-3 or TRBV12-4 and TRBJ1-6; perhaps TRBD1 as D (5 bases). CDR3 size: 16 residues. The V gene lost 2 bases and the J gene lost 7 bases, with 15 bases spanning the gap.

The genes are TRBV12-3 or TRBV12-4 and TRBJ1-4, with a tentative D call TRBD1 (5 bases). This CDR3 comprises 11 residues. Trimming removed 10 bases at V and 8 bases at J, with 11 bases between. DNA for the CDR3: TGTGCCACTACAGGAGGGGAAAAACTGTTTTTT. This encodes CATTGGEKLFF.

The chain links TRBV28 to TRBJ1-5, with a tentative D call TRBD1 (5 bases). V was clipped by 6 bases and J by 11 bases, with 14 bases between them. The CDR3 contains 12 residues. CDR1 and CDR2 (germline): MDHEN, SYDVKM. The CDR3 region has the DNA TGTGCCAGCAGCCTTAGCCGACAGACCCAGCATTTT. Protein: CASSLSRQTQHF.

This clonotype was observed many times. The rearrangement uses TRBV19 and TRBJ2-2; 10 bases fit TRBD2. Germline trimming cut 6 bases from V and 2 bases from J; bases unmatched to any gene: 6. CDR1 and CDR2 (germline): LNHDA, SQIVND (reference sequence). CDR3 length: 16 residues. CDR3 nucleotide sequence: TGTGCCAGTAGACTCGGACTAGCGGTTAACACCGGGGAGCTGTTTTTT. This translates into CASRLGLAVNTGELFF.

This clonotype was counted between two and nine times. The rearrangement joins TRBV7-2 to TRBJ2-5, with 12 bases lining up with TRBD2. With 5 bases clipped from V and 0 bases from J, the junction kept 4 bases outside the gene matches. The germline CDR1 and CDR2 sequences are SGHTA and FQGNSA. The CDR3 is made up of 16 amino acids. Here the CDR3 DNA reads TGTGCCAGCAGCCCCGGACTAGCGGGGAACCAAGAGACCCAGTACTTC. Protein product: CASSPGLAGNQETQYF.

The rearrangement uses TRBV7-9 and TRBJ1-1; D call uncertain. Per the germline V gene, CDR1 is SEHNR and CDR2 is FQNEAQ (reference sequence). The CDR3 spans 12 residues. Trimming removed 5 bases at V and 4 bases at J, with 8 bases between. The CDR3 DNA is TGTGCCAGCAGCCCGGTCCGCACTGAAGCTTTCTTT. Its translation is CASSPVRTEAFF.

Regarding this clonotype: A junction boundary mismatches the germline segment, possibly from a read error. As DNA, the CDR3 is TGTGCCAGCATTTACTCCTCGTGTAGCAATCAGCCCCAGCATTTT. Amino acid sequence: CASIYSSCSNQPQHF. V usage is TRBV6-5 and J usage is TRBJ1-5; D is uncertain. Germline V gene sequence: CDR1 MNHEY, CDR2 SVGAGI. This CDR3 comprises 15 residues.

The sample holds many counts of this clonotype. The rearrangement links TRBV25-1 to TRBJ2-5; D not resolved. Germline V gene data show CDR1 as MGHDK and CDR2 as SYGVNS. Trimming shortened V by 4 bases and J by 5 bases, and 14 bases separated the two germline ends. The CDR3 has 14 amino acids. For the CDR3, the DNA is TGTGCCAGCAGTGGGGTGGGGTTTCGGGAGACCCAGTACTTC. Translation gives CASSGVGFRETQYF. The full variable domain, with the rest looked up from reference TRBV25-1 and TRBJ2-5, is EADIYQTPRYLVIGTGKKITLECSQTMGHDKMYWYQQDPGMELHLIHYSYGVNSTEKGDLSSESTVSRIRTEHFPLTLESARPSHTSQYLCASSGVGFRETQYFGPGTRLLVL.

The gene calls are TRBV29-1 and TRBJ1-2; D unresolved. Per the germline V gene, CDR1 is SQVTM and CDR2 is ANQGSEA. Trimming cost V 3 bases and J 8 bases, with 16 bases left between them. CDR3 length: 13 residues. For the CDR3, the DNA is TGCAGCGTTGATGCCGGGCCCGCCGGGGGCTACACCTTC. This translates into CSVDAGPAGGYTF.

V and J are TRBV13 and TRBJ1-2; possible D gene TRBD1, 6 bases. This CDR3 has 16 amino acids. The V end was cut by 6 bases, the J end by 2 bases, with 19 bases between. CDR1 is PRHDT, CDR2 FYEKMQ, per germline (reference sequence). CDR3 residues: CASSDPRGAENYGYTF. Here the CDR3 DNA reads TGTGCCAGCAGTGACCCTCGGGGGGCGGAAAACTATGGCTACACCTTC.

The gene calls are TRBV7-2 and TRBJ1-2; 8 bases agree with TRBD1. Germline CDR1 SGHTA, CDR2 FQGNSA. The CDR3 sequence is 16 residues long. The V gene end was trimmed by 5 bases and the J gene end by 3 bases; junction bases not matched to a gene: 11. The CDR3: CASSTGQDLGYYGYTF. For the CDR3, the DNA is TGTGCCAGCAGCACGGGACAGGATCTAGGATACTATGGCTACACCTTC. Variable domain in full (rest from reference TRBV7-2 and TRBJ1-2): GAGVSQSPSNKVTEKGKDVELRCDPISGHTALYWYRQSLGQGLEFLIYFQGNSAPDKSGLPSDRFSAERTGGSVSTLTIQRTQQEDSAVYLCASSTGQDLGYYGYTFGSGTRLTVV.

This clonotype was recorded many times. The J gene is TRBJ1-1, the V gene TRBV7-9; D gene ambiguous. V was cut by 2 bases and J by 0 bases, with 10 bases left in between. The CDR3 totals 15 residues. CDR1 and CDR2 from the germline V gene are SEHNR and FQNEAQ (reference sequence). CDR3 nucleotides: TGTGCCAGCAGCTTATCGTACAGAATGAACACTGAAGCTTTCTTT. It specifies CASSLSYRMNTEAFF.